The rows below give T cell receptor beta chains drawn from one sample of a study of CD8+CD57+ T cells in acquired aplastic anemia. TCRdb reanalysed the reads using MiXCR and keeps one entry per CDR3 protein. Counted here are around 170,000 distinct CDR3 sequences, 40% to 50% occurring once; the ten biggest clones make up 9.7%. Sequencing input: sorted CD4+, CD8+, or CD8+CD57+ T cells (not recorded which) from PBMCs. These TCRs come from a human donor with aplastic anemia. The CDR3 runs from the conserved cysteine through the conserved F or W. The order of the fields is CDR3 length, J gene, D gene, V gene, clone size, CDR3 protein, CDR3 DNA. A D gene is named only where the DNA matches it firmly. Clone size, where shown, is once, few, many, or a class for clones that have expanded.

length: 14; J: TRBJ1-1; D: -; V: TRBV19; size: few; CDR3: CASSFNALNTEAFF; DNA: TGTGCCAGTAGTTTCAACGCATTGAACACTGAAGCTTTCTTT
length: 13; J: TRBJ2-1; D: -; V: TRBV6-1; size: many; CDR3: CASSEAGVNEQFF; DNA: TGTGCCAGCAGTGAAGCGGGCGTAAATGAGCAGTTCTTC
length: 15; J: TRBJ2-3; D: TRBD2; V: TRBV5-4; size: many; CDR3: CASSSLAGGPDTQYF; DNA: TGTGCCAGCAGCTCCCTAGCGGGAGGGCCAGATACGCAGTATTTT
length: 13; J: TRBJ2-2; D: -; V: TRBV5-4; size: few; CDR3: CASSLDGTGELFF; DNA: TGTGCCAGCAGCCTCGATGGAACCGGGGAGCTGTTTTTT
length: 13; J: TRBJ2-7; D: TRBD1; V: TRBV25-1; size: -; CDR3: CASSGDSSHEQYF; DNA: TGTGCCAGCAGTGGGGACAGCTCCCACGAGCAGTACTTC
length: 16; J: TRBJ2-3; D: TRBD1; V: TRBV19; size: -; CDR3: CASSIGGGQGTDTQYF; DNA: TGTGCCAGTAGTATAGGAGGGGGACAGGGAACAGATACGCAGTATTTT
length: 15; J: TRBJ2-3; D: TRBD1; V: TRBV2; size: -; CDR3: CASGNYRGRTDTQYF; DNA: TGTGCCAGCGGAAATTACAGGGGGAGGACAGATACGCAGTATTTT
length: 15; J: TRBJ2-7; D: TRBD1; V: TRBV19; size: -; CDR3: CASSMGQGISYEQYF; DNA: TGTGCCAGTAGTATGGGACAGGGAATATCCTACGAGCAGTACTTC
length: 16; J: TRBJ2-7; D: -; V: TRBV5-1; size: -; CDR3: CASSLVGGTITYEQYF; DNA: TGCGCCAGCAGCTTGGTGGGCGGGACAATTACTTACGAGCAGTACTTC
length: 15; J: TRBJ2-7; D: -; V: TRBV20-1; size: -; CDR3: CSASMSRDLSYEQYF; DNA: TGCAGTGCTAGTATGTCCAGGGACCTTTCCTACGAGCAGTACTTC
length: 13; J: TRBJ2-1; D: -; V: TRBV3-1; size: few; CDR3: CASSDLRYNEQFF; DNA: TGTGCCAGCTCCGACCTGCGGTACAATGAGCAGTTCTTC
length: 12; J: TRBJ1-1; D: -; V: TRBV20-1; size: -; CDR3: CSAGGMSTEAFF; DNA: TGCAGTGCTGGGGGGATGAGCACTGAAGCTTTCTTT
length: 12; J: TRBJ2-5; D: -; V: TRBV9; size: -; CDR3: CASSVGEETQYF; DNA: TGTGCCAGCAGCGTAGGAGAGGAGACCCAGTACTTC
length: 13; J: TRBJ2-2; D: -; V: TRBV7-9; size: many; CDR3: CASSFEGAGELFF; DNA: TGTGCCAGCAGCTTCGAGGGAGCCGGGGAGCTGTTTTTT
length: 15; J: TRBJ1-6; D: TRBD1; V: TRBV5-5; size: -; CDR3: CASSSGTGFNSPLHF; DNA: TGTGCCAGCAGCTCCGGGACAGGGTTTAATTCACCCCTCCACTTT
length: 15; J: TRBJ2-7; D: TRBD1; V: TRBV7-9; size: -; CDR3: CASSSRTGGTYEQYF; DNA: TGTGCCAGCAGCTCTCGGACAGGGGGGACCTACGAGCAGTACTTC
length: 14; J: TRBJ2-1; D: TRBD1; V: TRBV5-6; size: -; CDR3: CASSEGTGWYEQFF; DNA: TGTGCCAGCAGCGAGGGGACAGGGTGGTATGAGCAGTTCTTC
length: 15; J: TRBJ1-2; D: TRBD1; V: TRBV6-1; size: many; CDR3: CASDDRDSGLYGYTF; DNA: TGTGCCAGCGACGACCGGGACAGTGGACTCTATGGCTACACCTTC
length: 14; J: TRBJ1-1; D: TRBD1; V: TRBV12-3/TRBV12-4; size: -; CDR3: CASTLGGFGTEAFF; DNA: TGTGCCAGCACTCTAGGGGGCTTCGGCACTGAAGCTTTCTTT
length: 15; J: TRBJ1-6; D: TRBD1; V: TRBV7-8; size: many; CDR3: CASSWDRDHNSPLHF; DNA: TGTGCCAGCAGCTGGGACAGGGACCATAATTCACCCCTCCACTTT
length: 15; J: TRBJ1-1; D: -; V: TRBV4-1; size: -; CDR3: CASSQGKDRNTEAFF; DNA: TGCGCCAGCAGCCAAGGAAAGGACAGGAACACTGAAGCTTTCTTT
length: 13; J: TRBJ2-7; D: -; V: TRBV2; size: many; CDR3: CASSEEMRGEQYF; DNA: TGTGCCAGCAGTGAAGAAATGAGGGGCGAGCAGTACTTC
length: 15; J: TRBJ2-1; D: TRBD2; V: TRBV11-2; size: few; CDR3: CASSLGASGGPTQFF; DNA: TGTGCCAGCAGCTTAGGGGCTAGCGGGGGGCCTACCCAGTTCTTC
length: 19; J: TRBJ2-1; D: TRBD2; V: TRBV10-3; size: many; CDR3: CAIRPGLAGPNSKTNEQFF; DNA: TGTGCCATCAGGCCGGGGCTAGCGGGGCCCAACTCCAAAACCAATGAGCAGTTCTTC
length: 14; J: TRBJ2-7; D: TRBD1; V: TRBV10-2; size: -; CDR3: CASKGQGFTSEQYF; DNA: TGCGCCAGCAAGGGACAGGGATTTACAAGCGAGCAGTACTTC
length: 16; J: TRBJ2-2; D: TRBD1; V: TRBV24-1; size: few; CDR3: CATSEPGQGVAGELFF; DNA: TGTGCCACCAGTGAGCCTGGACAGGGAGTCGCCGGGGAGCTGTTTTTT
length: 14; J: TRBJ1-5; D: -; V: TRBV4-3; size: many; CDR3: CASSQGQGNQPQHF; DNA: TGCGCCAGCAGCCAAGGCCAGGGTAATCAGCCCCAGCATTTT
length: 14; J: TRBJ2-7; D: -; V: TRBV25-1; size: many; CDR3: CASSGFIGSYEQYF; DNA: TGTGCCAGCAGTGGTTTCATAGGGTCCTACGAGCAGTACTTC
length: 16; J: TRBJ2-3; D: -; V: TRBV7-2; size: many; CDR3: CASSGGGTGRTDTQYF; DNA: TGTGCCAGCAGCGGGGGGGGGACAGGCCGCACAGATACGCAGTATTTT
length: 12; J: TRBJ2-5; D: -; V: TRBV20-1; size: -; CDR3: CSARPGGETQYF; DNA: TGCAGTGCTAGACCGGGGGGCGAGACCCAGTACTTC
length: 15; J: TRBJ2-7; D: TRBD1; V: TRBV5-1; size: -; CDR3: CASSLEGQYAYEQYF; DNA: TGCGCCAGCAGCTTGGAGGGACAGTATGCCTACGAGCAGTACTTC
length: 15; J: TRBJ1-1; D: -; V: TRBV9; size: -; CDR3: CASSENGQLNTEAFF; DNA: TGTGCCAGCAGTGAAAATGGCCAACTGAACACTGAAGCTTTCTTT
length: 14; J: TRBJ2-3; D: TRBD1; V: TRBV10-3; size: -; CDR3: CAIRAGGAADTQYF; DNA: TGTGCCATCAGGGCAGGGGGAGCAGCAGATACGCAGTATTTT
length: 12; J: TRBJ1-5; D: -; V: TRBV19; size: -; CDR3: CASSALNQPQHF; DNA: TGTGCCAGTAGTGCACTAAATCAGCCCCAGCATTTT
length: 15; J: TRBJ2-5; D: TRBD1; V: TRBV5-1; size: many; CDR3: CASSTGDSAKETQYF; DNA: TGCGCCAGCAGCACCGGGGACAGCGCGAAAGAGACCCAGTACTTC
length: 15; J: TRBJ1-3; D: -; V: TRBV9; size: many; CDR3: CASSVDVGPGNTIYF; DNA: TGTGCCAGCAGCGTAGACGTTGGTCCTGGAAACACCATATATTTT
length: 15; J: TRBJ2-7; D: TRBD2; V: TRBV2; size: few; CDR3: CASSGSSGGAYEQYF; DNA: TGTGCCAGCAGTGGATCGAGCGGGGGGGCCTACGAGCAGTACTTC
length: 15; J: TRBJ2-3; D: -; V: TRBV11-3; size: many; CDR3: CASNWYAGMGDTQYF; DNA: TGTGCCAGCAACTGGTATGCGGGGATGGGAGATACGCAGTATTTT
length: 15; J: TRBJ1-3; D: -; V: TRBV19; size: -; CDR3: CVSSLSRHSGNTIYF; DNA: TGTGTCAGTAGTCTTTCGCGCCACTCTGGAAACACCATATACTTT
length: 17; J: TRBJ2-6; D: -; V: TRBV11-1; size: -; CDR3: CASSGGTGSSGANVLTF; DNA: TGTGCCAGCAGTGGGGGCACCGGGAGCTCTGGGGCCAACGTCCTGACTTTC
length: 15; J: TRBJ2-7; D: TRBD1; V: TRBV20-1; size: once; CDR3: CSARAGGYGSYEQYF; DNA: TGCAGTGCTAGAGCAGGGGGCTACGGCTCCTACGAGCAGTACTTC
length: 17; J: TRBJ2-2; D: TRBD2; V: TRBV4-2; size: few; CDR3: CASSQSGSGSGTGELFF; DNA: TGTGCCAGCAGCCAAAGTGGAAGCGGGAGTGGAACCGGGGAGCTGTTTTTT
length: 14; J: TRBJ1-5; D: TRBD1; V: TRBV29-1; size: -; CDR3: CSVTQGAGNQPQHF; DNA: TGCAGCGTAACACAGGGGGCCGGCAATCAGCCCCAGCATTTT
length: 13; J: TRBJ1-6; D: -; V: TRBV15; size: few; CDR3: CATSEGYNSPLHF; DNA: TGTGCCACCAGCGAAGGGTATAATTCACCCCTCCACTTT
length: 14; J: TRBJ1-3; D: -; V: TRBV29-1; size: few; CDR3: CSVGGRSSGNTIYF; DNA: TGCAGCGTTGGGGGCAGGAGCTCTGGAAACACCATATATTTT
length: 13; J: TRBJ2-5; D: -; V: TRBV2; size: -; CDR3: CASRGRLVETQYF; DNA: TGTGCCAGCCGGGGTCGGCTAGTAGAGACCCAGTACTTC
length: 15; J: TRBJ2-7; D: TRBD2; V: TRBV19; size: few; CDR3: CASTTSGGTWKEQYF; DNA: TGTGCCAGTACGACTAGCGGGGGGACGTGGAAGGAGCAGTACTTC
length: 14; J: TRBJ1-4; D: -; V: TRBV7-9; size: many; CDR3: CASSQTSTNEKLFF; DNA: TGTGCCAGCAGCCAGACATCAACTAATGAAAAACTGTTTTTT
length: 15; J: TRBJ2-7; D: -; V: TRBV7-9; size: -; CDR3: CASSLLQAGSYEQYF; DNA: TGTGCCAGCAGCCTTCTACAGGCGGGCTCCTACGAGCAGTACTTC
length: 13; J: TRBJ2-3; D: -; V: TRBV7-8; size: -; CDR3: CASRSSGTDTQYF; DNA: TGTGCCAGCAGGTCTAGCGGCACAGATACGCAGTATTTT
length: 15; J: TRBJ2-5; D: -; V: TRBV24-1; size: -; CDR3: CATVGVGPAGKTQYF; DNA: TGTGCCACCGTAGGAGTCGGCCCAGCCGGGAAGACCCAGTACTTC
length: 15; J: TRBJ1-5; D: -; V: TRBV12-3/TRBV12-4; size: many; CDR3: CASSLTGYSNQPQHF; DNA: TGTGCCAGCAGTTTGACAGGATATAGCAATCAGCCCCAGCATTTT
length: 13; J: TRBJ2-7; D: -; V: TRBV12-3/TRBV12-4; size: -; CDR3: CASSSVLTYEQYF; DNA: TGTGCCAGCAGTTCCGTCCTTACCTACGAGCAGTACTTC
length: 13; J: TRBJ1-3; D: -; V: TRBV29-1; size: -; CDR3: CSVAPSSGNTIYF; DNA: TGCAGCGTTGCCCCTAGCTCTGGAAACACCATATATTTT
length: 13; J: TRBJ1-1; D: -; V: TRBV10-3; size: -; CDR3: CATGTEMNTEAFF; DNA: TGTGCCACCGGGACGGAAATGAACACTGAGGCTTTCTTT